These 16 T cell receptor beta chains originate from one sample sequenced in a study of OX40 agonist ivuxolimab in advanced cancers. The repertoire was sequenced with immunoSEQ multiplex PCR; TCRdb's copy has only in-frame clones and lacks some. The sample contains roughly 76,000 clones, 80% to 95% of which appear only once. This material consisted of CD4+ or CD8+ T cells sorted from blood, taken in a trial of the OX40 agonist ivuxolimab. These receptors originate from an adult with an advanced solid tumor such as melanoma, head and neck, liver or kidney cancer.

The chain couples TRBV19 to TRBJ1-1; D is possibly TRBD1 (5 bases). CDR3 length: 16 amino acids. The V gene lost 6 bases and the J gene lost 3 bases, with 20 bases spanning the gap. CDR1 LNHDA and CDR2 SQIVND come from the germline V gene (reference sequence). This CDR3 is CASSPTIGRGYTEAFF. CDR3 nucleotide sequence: TGTGCCAGTAGCCCTACAATCGGACGGGGCTACACTGAAGCTTTCTTT.

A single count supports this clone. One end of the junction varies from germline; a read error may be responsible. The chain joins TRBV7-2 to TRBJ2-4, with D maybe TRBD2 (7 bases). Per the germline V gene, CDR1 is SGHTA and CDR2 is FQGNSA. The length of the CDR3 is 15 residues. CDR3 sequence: CASSLAEGGKNIQYF. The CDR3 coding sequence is TGTGCCAGCAGCCTAGCGGAGGGGGGCAAAAACATTCAGTACTTC.

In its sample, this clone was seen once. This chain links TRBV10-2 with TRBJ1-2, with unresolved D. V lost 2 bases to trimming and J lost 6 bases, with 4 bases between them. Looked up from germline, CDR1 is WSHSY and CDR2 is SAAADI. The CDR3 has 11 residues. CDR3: CASSEGDGYTF. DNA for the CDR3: TGCGCCAGCAGTGAGGGGGATGGCTACACCTTC.

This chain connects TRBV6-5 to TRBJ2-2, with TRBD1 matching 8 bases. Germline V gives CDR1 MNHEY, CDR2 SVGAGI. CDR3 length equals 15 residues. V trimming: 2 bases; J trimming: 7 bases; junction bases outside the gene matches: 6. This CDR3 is CASSYNGQGHGELFF. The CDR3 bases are TGTGCCAGCAGTTACAACGGACAGGGCCACGGGGAGCTGTTTTTT.

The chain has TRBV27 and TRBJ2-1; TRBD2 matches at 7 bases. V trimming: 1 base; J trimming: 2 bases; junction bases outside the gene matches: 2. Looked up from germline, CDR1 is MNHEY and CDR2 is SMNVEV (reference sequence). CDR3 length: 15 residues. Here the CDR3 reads CASSLLLATYNEQFF. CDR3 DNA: TGTGCCAGCAGTTTATTACTAGCGACCTACAATGAGCAGTTCTTC.

The CDR3 protein is CASSRLVGREYGSYNEQFF. The DNA of the CDR3 is TGTGCCAGCAGCCGACTTGTCGGGCGGGAGTATGGATCCTACAATGAGCAGTTCTTC. The rearrangement uses TRBV5-4 and TRBJ2-1; TRBD2 matches 7 bases. Germline V lookup: CDR1 SGHNT, CDR2 YYREEE (reference sequence). The CDR3 is made up of 19 amino acids. The V segment lost 4 bases and the J segment 1 base; nucleotides outside the gene matches: 17. Full variable domain (remainder filled in from reference TRBV5-4 and TRBJ2-1): ETGVTQSPTHLIKTRGQQVTLRCSSQSGHNTVSWYQQALGQGPQFIFQYYREEENGRGNFPPRFSGLQFPNYSSELNVNALELDDSALYLCASSRLVGREYGSYNEQFFGPGTRLTVL.

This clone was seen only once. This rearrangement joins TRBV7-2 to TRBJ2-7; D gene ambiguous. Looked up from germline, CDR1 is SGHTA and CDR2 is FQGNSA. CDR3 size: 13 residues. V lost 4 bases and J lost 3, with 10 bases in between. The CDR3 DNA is TGTGCCAGCAGCTCATTCCGCGTCTACGAGCAGTACTTC. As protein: CASSSFRVYEQYF.

As DNA, the CDR3 is TGTGCCAGCAGGGATGGGATTACAGATACGCAGTATTTT. This codes for CASRDGITDTQYF. The chain joins TRBV5-5 to TRBJ2-3, with D unresolved. The CDR3 consists of 13 residues. Trimming took 5 bases from V and 3 from J, leaving 10 bases between them. CDR1 and CDR2 (germline): SGHKS, YYEKEE (reference sequence).

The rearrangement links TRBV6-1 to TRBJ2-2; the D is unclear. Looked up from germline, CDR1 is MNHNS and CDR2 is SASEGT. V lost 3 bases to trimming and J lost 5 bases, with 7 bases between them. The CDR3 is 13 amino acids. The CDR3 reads CASSDLMTGELFF. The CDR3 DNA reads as TGTGCCAGCAGTGATTTAATGACCGGGGAGCTGTTTTTT.

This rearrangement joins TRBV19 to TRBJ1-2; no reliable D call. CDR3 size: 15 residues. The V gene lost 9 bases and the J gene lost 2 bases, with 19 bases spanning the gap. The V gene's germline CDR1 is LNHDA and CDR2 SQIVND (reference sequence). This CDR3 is CASRPGPSTNYGYTF. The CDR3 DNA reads TGTGCCAGCAGGCCGGGTCCCTCTACGAACTATGGCTACACCTTC.

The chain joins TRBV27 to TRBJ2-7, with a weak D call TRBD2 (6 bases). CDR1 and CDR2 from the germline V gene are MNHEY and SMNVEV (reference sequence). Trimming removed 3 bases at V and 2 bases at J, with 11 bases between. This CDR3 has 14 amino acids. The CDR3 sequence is CASSFGGPAYEQYF. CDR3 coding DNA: TGTGCCAGCAGTTTCGGGGGACCTGCCTACGAGCAGTACTTC.

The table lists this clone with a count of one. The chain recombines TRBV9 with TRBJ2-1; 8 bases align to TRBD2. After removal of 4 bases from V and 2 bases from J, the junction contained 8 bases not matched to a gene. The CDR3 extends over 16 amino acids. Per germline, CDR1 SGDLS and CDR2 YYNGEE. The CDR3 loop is CASSIHSGDTYNEQFF. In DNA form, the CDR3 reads TGTGCCAGCAGCATACATAGCGGGGATACCTACAATGAGCAGTTCTTC.

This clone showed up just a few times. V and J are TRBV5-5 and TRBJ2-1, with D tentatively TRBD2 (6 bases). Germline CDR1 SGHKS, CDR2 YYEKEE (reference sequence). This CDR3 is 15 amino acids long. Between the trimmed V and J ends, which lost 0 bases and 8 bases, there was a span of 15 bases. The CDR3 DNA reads TGTGCCAGCAGCTTGGGGACTACACTATGGGATGAGCAGTTCTTC. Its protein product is CASSLGTTLWDEQFF.

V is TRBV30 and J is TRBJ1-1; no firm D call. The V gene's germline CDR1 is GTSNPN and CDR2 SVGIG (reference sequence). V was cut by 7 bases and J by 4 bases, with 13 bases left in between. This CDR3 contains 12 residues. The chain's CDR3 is CASVLVRTEAFF. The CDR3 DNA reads TGTGCCTCCGTGTTAGTACGCACTGAAGCTTTCTTT.

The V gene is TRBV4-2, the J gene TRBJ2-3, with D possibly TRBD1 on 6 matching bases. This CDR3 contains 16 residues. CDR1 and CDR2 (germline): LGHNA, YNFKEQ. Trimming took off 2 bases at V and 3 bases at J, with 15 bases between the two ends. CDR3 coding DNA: TGTGCCAGCAGCCAACTTCCTGGGGGCCGGACAGATACGCAGTATTTT. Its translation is CASSQLPGGRTDTQYF.

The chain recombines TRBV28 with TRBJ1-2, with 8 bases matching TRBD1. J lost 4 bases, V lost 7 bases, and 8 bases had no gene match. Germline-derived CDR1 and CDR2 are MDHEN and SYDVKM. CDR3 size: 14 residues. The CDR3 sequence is CASIGRGQLYGYTF. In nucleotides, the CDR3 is TGTGCCAGCATCGGCAGGGGGCAACTCTATGGCTACACCTTC.